Below are 16 T cell receptor beta chains sequenced from a single sample in a study of blood T cell repertoires in COVID-19. Generated by immunoSEQ multiplex PCR, the TCRdb table keeps only in-frame clones and is missing some. The data contain 270,000 or so clones, almost 90% of them seen just once; the ten biggest clones take up roughly 2%. Sequenced sample: peripheral blood. These receptors were taken from a woman aged 55-69 years with COVID-19, enrolled during active disease.

V gene TRBV5-1 combines with J gene TRBJ1-2, with 9 bases identical to TRBD1. V trimming: 4 bases; J trimming: 4 bases; junction bases outside the gene matches: 11. The CDR3 length is 16 residues. Germline CDR1 and CDR2: SGHRS and YFSETQ. CDR3 DNA: TGCGCCAGCAGCCCGGGATGGGACAGGGCGTCCTATGGCTACACCTTC. Amino acids: CASSPGWDRASYGYTF.

V is TRBV7-2 and J is TRBJ1-2; 9 bases fit TRBD1. The junction had 5 bases not matched to a gene; V was cut back by 0 bases and J by 3 bases. CDR1 is SGHTA and CDR2 is FQGNSA in the germline V gene. The CDR3 covers 16 residues. For the CDR3, the DNA is TGTGCCAGCAGCTTAGCGGGACAGGGCGTCGACTATGGCTACACCTTC. This gives the protein CASSLAGQGVDYGYTF.

The chain carries TRBV5-6 and TRBJ2-5; 14 bases line up with TRBD2. Looked up from germline, CDR1 is SGHDT and CDR2 is YYEEEE. The length of the CDR3 is 15 residues. V gave up 4 bases and J gave up 4 bases; unmatched junction bases: 3. CDR3 protein: CASSPGLAGGETQYF. CDR3 bases: TGTGCCAGCAGCCCCGGACTAGCGGGAGGAGAGACCCAGTACTTC.

The V and J genes are TRBV12-5 and TRBJ1-2; 10 nucleotides match TRBD1. CDR1 is LGHNT and CDR2 is FRNRAP in the germline V gene. The CDR3 totals 14 residues. V dropped 6 bases and J dropped 7; count of bases not matched to a gene: 8. The CDR3 protein is CASGQTGGDGGYTF. CDR3 DNA sequence: TGTGCTAGTGGCCAGACAGGGGGCGACGGTGGCTACACCTTC.

This chain links TRBV7-8 with TRBJ1-4; 9 bases fit TRBD1. Unmatched junction bases numbered 2, after V lost 4 bases and J lost 11 bases. The CDR3 runs to 12 residues. Germline CDR1 and CDR2: SGHVS and FQNEAQ. The chain's CDR3 is CASSWDRDKLFF. The CDR3 bases are TGTGCCAGCAGCTGGGACAGGGATAAACTGTTTTTT.

The CDR3 region has the DNA TGTGCCAGCAGCCAAGACCCGACTAGCGGCGCTTACAATGAGCAGTTCTTC. It encodes CASSQDPTSGAYNEQFF. The V gene is TRBV3-1 (or the pseudogene TRBV3-2), the J gene TRBJ2-1; 9 bases are shared with TRBD2. CDR1 is LGHDT and CDR2 is YNNKEL in the germline V gene (reference sequence). This CDR3 region has 17 residues. V shed 0 bases, J shed 4 bases, and the junction held 7 bases outside the gene matches.

This chain joins TRBV5-4 and TRBJ1-4; D not certain. Germline values: CDR1 SGHNT, CDR2 YYREEE (reference sequence). The CDR3 is 12 residues long. Between the trimmed V and J ends, which lost 4 bases and 8 bases, there was a span of 9 bases. The CDR3 DNA sequence: TGTGCCAGCAGCCGGACGGGGGAAAAACTGTTTTTT. This codes for CASSRTGEKLFF.

The chain couples TRBV18 to TRBJ2-7, with D perhaps TRBD1 (5 bases). The germline V and J ends were trimmed by 2 bases and 2 bases, with 7 bases remaining between them. The CDR3 sequence is 13 residues long. Germline-derived CDR1 and CDR2 are KGHSH and LQKENI. CDR3 loop: CASSPDSTYEQYF. The CDR3 DNA sequence: TGTGCCAGCTCACCAGACAGTACCTACGAGCAGTACTTC.

This rearrangement joins TRBV2 to TRBJ2-2; 8 bases fit TRBD1. CDR1 is SNHLY, CDR2 FYNNEI, per germline. Trimming cost V 11 bases and J 4 bases; bases outside gene matches: 6. The CDR3 totals 13 residues. CDR3 region: CAGGTGPTGELFF. In DNA form, the CDR3 reads TGTGCCGGAGGGACAGGACCCACCGGGGAGCTGTTTTTT.

The chain recombines TRBV6-6 with TRBJ1-1; 9 nucleotides line up with TRBD1. Germline lookup yields CDR1 MNHNY and CDR2 SVGAGI (reference sequence). The CDR3 spans 17 residues. J was trimmed by 0 bases and V by 5 bases; bases with no gene match: 10. CDR3 loop: CASSPDRGRTMNTEAFF. The DNA for the CDR3 is TGTGCCAGCAGTCCTGACAGGGGGAGGACGATGAACACTGAAGCTTTCTTT.

This rearrangement joins TRBV5-5 to TRBJ2-1, with 10 bases that match TRBD1. The CDR3 is made up of 15 amino acids. With 0 bases clipped from V and 7 bases from J, the junction kept 4 bases outside the gene matches. CDR1 is SGHKS, CDR2 YYEKEE, per germline (reference sequence). The CDR3 protein is CASSLVGQGTNEQFF. CDR3 DNA: TGTGCCAGCAGCTTGGTGGGACAGGGGACAAATGAGCAGTTCTTC.

V usage is TRBV10-1 and J usage is TRBJ1-2; D is ambiguous. The CDR3 consists of 15 residues. Germline V lookup: CDR1 WNHNN, CDR2 SYGVQD (reference sequence). Deletions cut 8 bases from V and 5 bases from J, with 21 bases between. CDR3 amino acids: CASERHWVSPYGYTF. The CDR3 DNA reads as TGCGCCAGCGAAAGACACTGGGTGAGTCCGTATGGCTACACCTTC.

Points on this clone: This specimen includes other DNA sequences encoding the same CDR3. V usage is TRBV6-2 or TRBV6-3 and J usage is TRBJ1-5, with D perhaps TRBD1 (5 bases). The length of the CDR3 is 15 residues. Between the trimmed V and J ends, which lost 6 bases and 2 bases, there was a span of 14 bases. Germline V gene lookup returns CDR1 MNHEY and CDR2 SVGEGT. The DNA of the CDR3 is TGTGCCAGCAGCTGGGGGGGGTCGGGCAATCAGCCCCAGCATTTT. Its translation is CASSWGGSGNQPQHF.

This chain uses TRBV18 with TRBJ1-3, with a tentative D call TRBD1 (5 bases). The germline V gene has CDR1 KGHSH and CDR2 LQKENI. The ends were cut back, 6 bases at V and 0 bases at J, with 12 bases in the middle. The CDR3 is 15 residues long. The CDR3 nucleotides are TGTGCCAGCTCCCCCGACAGACACTCTGGAAACACCATATATTTT. Protein product: CASSPDRHSGNTIYF. The full variable domain, in which reference TRBV18 and TRBJ1-3 provide the parts outside the CDR3, is NAGVMQNPRHLVRRRGQEARLRCSPMKGHSHVYWYRQLPEEGLKFMVYLQKENIIDESGMPKERFSAEFPKEGPSILRIQQVVRGDSAAYFCASSPDRHSGNTIYFGEGSWLTVV.

This chain links TRBV4-3 with TRBJ1-1, with D possibly matching TRBD1 (5 bases). V was clipped by 1 base and J by 0 bases, with 15 bases between them. The CDR3 runs to 17 residues. Germline-derived CDR1 and CDR2 are LGHNA and YSLEER. The CDR3 here is CASSQVAGVGMNTEAFF. CDR3 nucleotides: TGCGCCAGCAGCCAAGTGGCGGGGGTTGGGATGAACACTGAAGCTTTCTTT.

J is TRBJ1-1 and V is TRBV2; 7 bases match TRBD1. V dropped 6 bases and J dropped 0; count of bases not matched to a gene: 4. The CDR3 totals 14 residues. CDR1 is SNHLY and CDR2 is FYNNEI in the germline V gene. CDR3 loop: CASRWDSMNTEAFF. Written as DNA, the CDR3 is TGTGCCAGCAGATGGGACAGTATGAACACTGAAGCTTTCTTT.